The entry that follows covers one T cell receptor (beta chain) sequence. Its antigen is still unknown. This specimen belongs to a study of cytomegalovirus exposure and HLA in healthy donors. Study-wide findings and caveats: It was 160 or so TCR beta chains that were listed as cytomegalovirus-associated. The classifier reportedly diagnosed cytomegalovirus status with high specificity and sensitivity.

In the PCR, 60 Vbeta and 13 Jbeta primers were used. The table came from immunoSEQ multiplex PCR; TCRdb's copy has only in-frame clones and leaves some out. Of under 200,000 clones in the sample, about 80% were seen once. With 7 bases removed from V and 4 bases from J, the gap between germline ends came to 11 bases. The CDR3 extends over 12 amino acids. The germline V gene encodes CDR1 SGHNT and CDR2 YYREEE (reference sequence). The chain couples TRBV5-4 to TRBJ2-5, with D perhaps matching TRBD1 (6 bases). The sequence derives from a middle-aged man in good health and CMV-seronegative. The source material was PBMCs. The CDR3 spells CASGDRLETQYF. DNA for the CDR3: TGTGCCAGCGGCGACAGGTTAGAGACCCAGTACTTC.